The next 31 T cell receptor beta chains were all read from a single sample in a study of T cell clonality in common variable immunodeficiency. Here immunoSEQ multiplex PCR was the method, and the copy in TCRdb shows in-frame clones only, minus some. The sample shows about 28,000 clones, none of them appearing just once. The sample consisted of peripheral blood mononuclear cells. These receptor sequences come from a person aged 18-70 years in good health.

This clone was recorded at least ten times. The read terminates 3 residues before the CDR3 end, so the remaining end is supplied by the germline J gene. The rearrangement links TRBV14 to TRBJ1-5; TRBD1 aligns across 7 bases. This CDR3 is 14 amino acids long. Trimming took 4 bases from V and 2 from J; bases not matched to a gene: 2. CDR1 is SGHDN, CDR2 FVKESK, per germline. CDR3 protein: CASSRGQGNQPQHF. The CDR3 DNA, read in part, is TGTGCCAGCAGCCGAGGACAGGGCAATCAGCCC.

There are many counts of this clone. CDR3 sequence reads: CASSLAHPPTDTQYF. CDR3 bases read: TGTGCCAGCAGCTTAGCCCATCCCCCCACAGATACG. This chain links TRBV7-9 with TRBJ2-3; no definite D call. Coverage ceases 3 residues before the CDR3 finishes, and the germline J gene fills in the end. This CDR3 is built from 15 residues. The V and J ends lost 0 bases and 2 bases respectively, with 9 bases between them. The germline V gene encodes CDR1 SEHNR and CDR2 FQNEAQ (reference sequence). Combining the CDR3 with reference TRBV7-9 and TRBJ2-3 gives the whole variable domain DTGVSQNPRHKITKRGQNVTFRCDPISEHNRLYWYRQTLGQGPEFLTYFQNEAQLEKSRLLSDRFSAERPKGSFSTLEIQRTEQGDSAMYLCASSLAHPPTDTQYFGPGTRLTVL.

This clone was observed at least ten times. The read terminates 3 residues before the CDR3 end, so the remaining end is supplied by the germline J gene. The chain is built from TRBV5-6 and TRBJ1-1, with D hard to call. Trimming removed 2 bases at V and 3 bases at J, with 8 bases between. The CDR3 covers 13 residues. Germline lookup yields CDR1 SGHDT and CDR2 YYEEEE. The sequenced part of the CDR3 DNA is TGTGCCAGCAGCTTCCCGGGGTACACTGAA. Encoded protein: CASSFPGYTE. The entire CDR3 protein is CASSFPGYTEAFF.

The sample holds many counts of this clone. The CDR3 goes on 3 residues after the read ends, and that part is filled in from the germline J gene. V usage is TRBV20-1 and J usage is TRBJ1-1, with D uncertain. Germline V lookup: CDR1 DFQATT, CDR2 SNEGSKA (reference sequence). The CDR3 is made up of 16 amino acids. V lost 3 bases and J lost 0, with 17 bases in between. The sequenced part of the CDR3 DNA is TGCAGTGCTAGGCCATCTGCGTCCGTGATGAACACTGAA. It yields the protein CSARPSASVMNTE. The entire CDR3 sequence reads CSARPSASVMNTEAFF.

The sample holds many counts of this clone. The CDR3 extends 3 residues past the end of the read, so its final part is completed from the germline J gene. The gene calls are TRBV20-1 and TRBJ2-5, with D possibly TRBD1 on 8 matching bases. CDR3 length equals 13 residues. Germline CDR1 is DFQATT and CDR2 is SNEGSKA (reference sequence). V was trimmed by 6 bases and J by 2 bases, leaving 13 bases between them. CDR3 sequence: CSAVQGGQETQYF. The DNA read from the CDR3 is TGCAGTGCCGTACAGGGGGGGCAAGAGACC.

This clone was detected ten times or more. The CDR3 end falls 3 residues outside the read, so it is completed with the germline J gene. The V gene is TRBV10-3, the J gene TRBJ2-2; 10 bases fit TRBD1. The junction had 7 bases not matched to a gene; V was cut back by 3 bases and J by 6 bases. Germline V gene data show CDR1 as ENHRY and CDR2 as SYGVKD. This CDR3 contains 16 residues. The CDR3 loop is CAISDWGQGLPGELFF. The CDR3 DNA, read in part, is TGTGCCATCAGTGATTGGGGACAGGGGTTGCCCGGGGAG.

This clone was detected ten times or more. The read gets to within 3 residues of the CDR3 end, and the germline J gene fills in the rest. This chain uses TRBV19 with TRBJ1-1; tentatively, D is TRBD1 (5 bases). Deletions cut 2 bases from V and 0 bases from J, with 10 bases between. The CDR3 consists of 15 residues. Per germline, CDR1 LNHDA and CDR2 SQIVND (reference sequence). The CDR3: CASSIMAGLNTEAFF. CDR3 bases read: TGTGCCAGTAGTATAATGGCAGGGTTGAACACTGAA.

This clone was seen more than once but under ten times. The CDR3 extends 3 residues past the end of the read, so its final part is completed from the germline J gene. V and J are TRBV5-1 and TRBJ2-5; weak D call: TRBD1 (6 bases). V was clipped by 3 bases and J by 0 bases, with 12 bases between them. Germline-derived CDR1 and CDR2 are SGHRS and YFSETQ. CDR3 length: 15 residues. Incomplete CDR3 DNA: TGCGCCAGCAGCTCCCGGGACAAGTACCAAGAGACC. This encodes CASSSRDKYQET. The whole CDR3 reads CASSSRDKYQETQYF.

This clone was recorded many times. The read ends 3 residues shy of where the CDR3 ends; the end is completed using the germline J gene. J is TRBJ2-7 and V is TRBV29-1, with D perhaps TRBD1 (5 bases). CDR1 SQVTM and CDR2 ANQGSEA come from the germline V gene. The CDR3 is made up of 13 amino acids. V was trimmed by 3 bases and J by 6 bases, leaving 15 bases between them. Partial CDR3 DNA: TGCAGCGTTGACGCAGGGTATTCCAGCGAG. Its translation is CSVDAGYSSE. In full, the CDR3 is CSVDAGYSSEQYF.

This clone was recorded at least ten times. The read finishes 3 residues shy of the CDR3 end, and the germline J gene is used to complete it. The V and J genes are TRBV19 and TRBJ1-4; tentatively, D is TRBD1 (5 bases). This CDR3 region has 15 residues. Germline V gives CDR1 LNHDA, CDR2 SQIVND (reference sequence). V was trimmed by 1 base and J by 7 bases, leaving 13 bases between them. CDR3 bases read: TGTGCCAGTAGTATAGGAGACAGTATACGTGAAAAA. Its translation is CASSIGDSIREK. The whole CDR3 protein reads CASSIGDSIREKLFF.

This clone came up many times. The CDR3 is cut off 3 residues early in the read; its end comes from the germline J gene. This chain links TRBV27 with TRBJ2-6, with TRBD1 matching over 9 bases. Germline V gene sequence: CDR1 MNHEY, CDR2 SMNVEV (reference sequence). CDR3 length: 18 residues. V dropped 6 bases and J dropped 4; count of bases not matched to a gene: 13. The DNA read from the CDR3 is TGTGCCAGCAGCTCAAATAACAGGGGGCAGGCCGGGGCCAACGTC. It specifies CASSSNNRGQAGANV. The entire CDR3 sequence reads CASSSNNRGQAGANVLTF.

This clone was found many times. The CDR3 end falls 3 residues outside the read, so it is completed with the germline J gene. V gene TRBV7-6 combines with J gene TRBJ2-2; possibly TRBD1 for D (6 bases). Between the trimmed V and J ends, which lost 4 bases and 1 base, there was a span of 13 bases. The germline CDR1 and CDR2 sequences are SGHVS and FNYEAQ. The CDR3 loop spans 16 amino acids. The CDR3 sequence: CASSSEDRRNTGELFF. The sequenced CDR3 bases are TGTGCCAGCAGCTCCGAAGACAGGAGGAACACCGGGGAG.

This clone was observed a few times. A read error may explain this, as a much larger clone is one base away. Partial CDR3 DNA: TGTGCCAGCAGTTACGGGAAGACAGGGGGCAGAAGAGATACC. Translation gives CASSYGKTGGRRDT. The whole CDR3 is CASSYGKTGGRRDTQYF. The V gene is TRBV6-2 or TRBV6-3, the J gene TRBJ2-5; 10 bases match TRBD1. Read sequence stops 3 residues before the CDR3 end, and the germline J gene provides the missing end. The CDR3 runs to 17 residues. The V gene's germline CDR1 is MNHEY and CDR2 SVGEGT.

This clone has at least ten counts. The CDR3 is cut off 3 residues early in the read; its end comes from the germline J gene. The chain links TRBV10-2 to TRBJ2-1; 8 bases are a match to TRBD2. The V segment lost 0 bases and the J segment 4 bases; nucleotides outside the gene matches: 8. This CDR3 region has 17 residues. Germline CDR1 is WSHSY and CDR2 is SAAADI. CDR3 sequence: CASSESLGAGVYNEQFF. The DNA read from the CDR3 is TGCGCCAGCAGTGAGTCGTTAGGAGCGGGGGTATACAATGAG.

At least ten counts were recorded for this clone. Read coverage stops 3 residues before the CDR3 terminus; the germline J gene supplies the remainder. The V gene is TRBV7-2, the J gene TRBJ2-7; D is unclear. V was trimmed by 0 bases and J by 0 bases, leaving 9 bases between them. Per the germline V gene, CDR1 is SGHTA and CDR2 is FQGNSA. CDR3 length equals 15 residues. Partial CDR3 DNA: TGTGCCAGCAGCTTAGCTGGCCTCCACTCCTACGAG. Amino acid sequence: CASSLAGLHSYE. The whole CDR3 protein reads CASSLAGLHSYEQYF.

Ten or more counts support this clone. The read comes to an end 3 residues before the CDR3 does, leaving the germline J gene to fill in the end. V and J are TRBV19 and TRBJ2-6, with D possibly being TRBD2 (5 bases). CDR3 size: 16 residues. Germline V gene lookup returns CDR1 LNHDA and CDR2 SQIVND (reference sequence). V shed 5 bases and J shed 5 bases, with 16 bases lying between them. Incomplete CDR3 DNA: TGTGCCAGTAGTCTTAGGACGGGGAAAAGGGCCAACGTC. It translates to CASSLRTGKRANV. The full CDR3 reads CASSLRTGKRANVLTF.

In this sample, this clone turned up a few times. The sequenced CDR3 bases are TGTGCCAGCAGCTTAGAGGGCGCGGGGCAGCCC. Residues: CASSLEGAGQP. The whole CDR3 sequence reads CASSLEGAGQPQHF. The rearrangement uses TRBV11-2 and TRBJ1-5, with D unresolved. The read stops 3 residues short of the end of the CDR3; the missing end is completed from the germline J gene. The germline V and J ends were trimmed by 0 bases and 7 bases, with 10 bases remaining between them. The CDR3 runs 14 residues. Germline loops: CDR1 SGHAT, CDR2 FQNNGV.

This clone was seen more than once but under ten times. The sequenced fragment ends 3 residues before the CDR3 boundary, so the rest is inferred from the germline J gene. The gene calls are TRBV18 and TRBJ1-2; D may be TRBD1 (5 bases). Germline CDR1 KGHSH, CDR2 LQKENI. The CDR3 totals 15 residues. CDR3 DNA, as far as it was read: TGTGCCAGCTCACCACGGGCCAGGGATTCCTACGAC. Its protein is CASSPRARDSYD. The complete CDR3 reads CASSPRARDSYDYTF.

This clone was seen a few times. The read ends 3 residues early relative to the CDR3; the germline J gene fills the gap. The genes are TRBV11-2 and TRBJ2-7, with D maybe TRBD1 (5 bases). CDR3 size: 12 residues. V dropped 3 bases and J dropped 5 bases, with 8 bases sitting between them. The V gene's germline CDR1 is SGHAT and CDR2 FQNNGV. The CDR3 bases that were read are TGTGCCAGCAGCTTGAAAGGGGACGAG. Protein product: CASSLKGDE. From start to end, the CDR3 is CASSLKGDEQYF.

Turning to this clone: Read sequence stops 3 residues before the CDR3 end, and the germline J gene provides the missing end. The chain employs TRBV6-4 and TRBJ2-1; 9 bases are shared with TRBD2. After removal of 3 bases from V and 3 bases from J, the junction contained 0 bases not matched to a gene. The CDR3 consists of 14 residues. Germline lookup yields CDR1 MRHNA and CDR2 SNTAGT. The CDR3 protein is CASSERGGYNEQFF. Incomplete CDR3 DNA: TGTGCCAGCAGTGAGCGGGGGGGCTACAATGAG.

This clone has a handful of counts. The read stops 3 residues short of the end of the CDR3; the missing end is completed from the germline J gene. V is TRBV18 and J is TRBJ2-5; a weak D match, TRBD1 (5 bases). Germline CDR1 and CDR2: KGHSH and LQKENI. CDR3 size: 14 residues. V was trimmed by 4 bases and J by 2 bases, leaving 11 bases between them. The CDR3 loop is CASSRQGGQETQYF. The part of the CDR3 DNA that was read is TGTGCCAGCTCACGGCAGGGCGGTCAAGAGACC.

Ten or more counts support this clone. The read falls 3 residues short of the CDR3 end, and the missing part is taken from the germline J gene. The chain combines TRBV19 with TRBJ2-7; 8 positions agree with TRBD1. Germline V gene lookup returns CDR1 LNHDA and CDR2 SQIVND (reference sequence). CDR3 length equals 15 residues. Trimming at V came to 7 bases and at J to 2 bases, leaving 10 bases not matched to a gene. The CDR3 reads CASMRGTGETYEQYF. Incomplete CDR3 DNA: TGTGCCAGTATGCGCGGGACAGGTGAGACCTACGAG.

This clone came up many times. The sequence runs out 3 residues before the end of the CDR3; the remainder is reconstructed from the germline J gene. This sample includes further DNA sequences coding for the same CDR3. The V and J genes are TRBV7-9 and TRBJ2-7, with TRBD1 identical over 9 bases. The V gene's germline CDR1 is SEHNR and CDR2 FQNEAQ (reference sequence). The length of the CDR3 is 15 residues. J lost 1 base, V lost 5 bases, and 6 bases had no gene match. Here the CDR3 reads CASSAPGQGSYEQYF. The CDR3 bases that were read are TGTGCCAGCAGCGCCCCGGGACAGGGTTCCTACGAG.

Many counts were recorded for this clone. Read sequence stops 3 residues before the CDR3 end, and the germline J gene provides the missing end. V gene TRBV29-1 combines with J gene TRBJ2-5; no reliable D call. Trimming shortened V by 2 bases and J by 5 bases, and 15 bases separated the two germline ends. CDR3 size: 14 residues. Germline V gene lookup returns CDR1 SQVTM and CDR2 ANQGSEA. CDR3 bases read: TGCAGCGTTGAATCCAAGGCCTACGGGGAGACC. This codes for CSVESKAYGET. The full CDR3 reads CSVESKAYGETQYF. Supplemented by reference TRBV29-1 and TRBJ2-5, the full variable domain reads SAVISQKPSRDICQRGTSLTIQCQVDSQVTMMFWYRQQPGQSLTLIATANQGSEATYESGFVIDKFPISRPNLTFSTLTVSNMSPEDSSIYLCSVESKAYGETQYFGPGTRLLVL.

This clone was detected ten times or more. With the read ending 3 residues before the CDR3 end, the germline J gene is used to fill in that end. The V gene is TRBV20-1, the J gene TRBJ2-7; 7 positions match TRBD1. This CDR3 is built from 17 residues. Germline assignment: CDR1 DFQATT and CDR2 SNEGSKA (reference sequence). V dropped 6 bases and J dropped 1; count of bases not matched to a gene: 18. The CDR3 spells CSANSGQEVRVSYEQYF. The part of the CDR3 DNA that was read is TGCAGTGCCAACTCTGGACAGGAGGTCAGGGTATCCTACGAG.

This clone has a count of ten or more. The read terminates 3 residues ahead of where the CDR3 ends, so the germline J gene completes it. The chain employs TRBV20-1 and TRBJ2-3, with D unresolved. CDR1 DFQATT and CDR2 SNEGSKA come from the germline V gene (reference sequence). This CDR3 is 15 amino acids long. The V end was cut by 0 bases, the J end by 0 bases, with 10 bases between. The covered CDR3 bases are TGCAGTGCTAGAGATCGGGTTCTTAGCACAGATACG. Protein sequence: CSARDRVLSTDT. The full-length CDR3 reads as CSARDRVLSTDTQYF.

The sample holds many counts of this clone. Germline is not matched at one junction end, which may reflect a read error. The sequenced fragment ends 3 residues before the CDR3 boundary, so the rest is inferred from the germline J gene. The rearrangement links TRBV7-7 to TRBJ2-5; tentatively, D is TRBD1 (5 bases). CDR3 size: 17 residues. Germline loops: CDR1 SSHAT, CDR2 FNYEAQ (reference sequence). This CDR3 reads CASSNGQIQWGQETQYF. The DNA read from the CDR3 is TGTGCTAGCAGCAATGGACAAATCCAATGGGGCCAAGAGACC.

This clone was seen a handful of times. The read finishes 3 residues shy of the CDR3 end, and the germline J gene is used to complete it. This chain joins TRBV7-9 and TRBJ1-5; 8 bases map to TRBD1. The CDR3 totals 14 residues. Losses at the gene ends were 6 bases for V and 2 bases for J; bases not matched to a gene: 3. CDR1 is SEHNR and CDR2 is FQNEAQ in the germline V gene (reference sequence). The CDR3 sequence: CASSYRGGNQPQHF. CDR3 bases read: TGTGCCAGCAGTTACAGGGGGGGCAATCAGCCC. The variable domain in full, with the rest retrieved from reference TRBV7-9 and TRBJ1-5, is DTGVSQNPRHKITKRGQNVTFRCDPISEHNRLYWYRQTLGQGPEFLTYFQNEAQLEKSRLLSDRFSAERPKGSFSTLEIQRTEQGDSAMYLCASSYRGGNQPQHFGDGTRLSIL.

This clone was counted many times. The read terminates 3 residues before the CDR3 end, so the remaining end is supplied by the germline J gene. J is TRBJ2-6 and V is TRBV6-2 or TRBV6-3; tentative D call: TRBD1 (6 bases). CDR1 is MNHEY, CDR2 SVGEGT, per germline. This CDR3 comprises 15 residues. The sequenced part of the CDR3 DNA is TGTGCCAGCAGTTACCCCCCGGACAGAGTCAAGGTC. It encodes CASSYPPDRVKV. The entire CDR3 sequence reads CASSYPPDRVKVLTF.

CDR3 sequence reads: CASSQAGTSDGYTF. The covered CDR3 bases are TGTGCCAGCAGCCAAGCCGGGACATCGGATGGC. V usage is TRBV7-9 and J usage is TRBJ1-2; D may be TRBD1 (6 bases). The read ends 3 residues before the CDR3 terminus; that terminus is restored from the germline J gene. The germline V gene has CDR1 SEHNR and CDR2 FQNEAQ (reference sequence). The V and J ends lost 5 bases and 6 bases respectively, with 16 bases between them. The CDR3 is 14 residues long.

This clone was seen a few times. The read finishes 3 residues shy of the CDR3 end, and the germline J gene is used to complete it. The V gene is TRBV11-3, the J gene TRBJ1-2, with D perhaps matching TRBD1 (5 bases). Germline assignment: CDR1 SGHNT and CDR2 YENEEA. V was pared by 4 bases and J by 2 bases, with 11 bases between. This CDR3 has 14 residues. The sequenced part of the CDR3 DNA is TGTGCCAGCAGCTCGGGGGGTTTGAACTATGGC. This translates into CASSSGGLNYG. The entire CDR3 protein reads CASSSGGLNYGYTF.